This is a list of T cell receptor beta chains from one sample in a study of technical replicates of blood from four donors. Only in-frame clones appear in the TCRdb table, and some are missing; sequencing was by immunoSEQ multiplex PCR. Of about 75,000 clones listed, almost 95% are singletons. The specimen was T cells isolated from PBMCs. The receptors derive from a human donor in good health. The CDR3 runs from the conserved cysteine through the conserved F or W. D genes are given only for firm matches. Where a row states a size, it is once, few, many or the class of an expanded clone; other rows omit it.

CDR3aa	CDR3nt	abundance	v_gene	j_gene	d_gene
CASRRGSGHQYF	TGTGCCAGCAGGAGGGGGTCGGGGCATCAGTACTTC	.	TRBV11-3	TRBJ2-7	.
CASSWSGSSYEQYF	TGTGCCAGCAGCTGGAGCGGGTCCTCCTACGAGCAGTACTTC	few	TRBV7-9	TRBJ2-7	.
CASSPLPSAEAFF	TGTGCCAGCAGCCCCCTACCTTCCGCTGAAGCTTTCTTT	few	TRBV7-3	TRBJ1-1	.
CASSQDRGGEQYF	TGTGCCAGCTCACAAGACAGGGGGGGGGAGCAGTACTTC	few	TRBV18	TRBJ2-7	TRBD1
CASSQLRDSGELFF	TGTGCCAGCAGCCAACTAAGGGACAGCGGGGAGCTGTTTTTT	.	TRBV14	TRBJ2-2	TRBD1
CASSGQGISNQPQHF	TGTGCCAGCAGCGGACAGGGCATTAGCAATCAGCCCCAGCATTTT	.	TRBV9	TRBJ1-5	TRBD1
CSLNIGVGDNEQFF	TGCAGCCTCAATATCGGGGTTGGGGACAATGAGCAGTTCTTC	.	TRBV29-1	TRBJ2-1	.
CASSRTGGAGQPQHF	TGTGCCAGTAGTAGGACAGGGGGCGCGGGTCAGCCCCAGCATTTT	.	TRBV19	TRBJ1-5	TRBD1
CASSFIWDKGIDTQYF	TGTGCCAGCAGCTTTATTTGGGACAAGGGAATTGATACGCAGTATTTT	.	TRBV5-6	TRBJ2-3	.
CASSPRGSPQHF	TGTGCCAGCTCACCAAGGGGTTCGCCCCAGCATTTT	.	TRBV18	TRBJ1-5	.
CSVEGAGYTF	TGCAGCGTTGAAGGGGCGGGCTACACCTTC	.	TRBV29-1	TRBJ1-2	.
CASSQVNSDTQYF	TGCGCCAGCAGCCAAGTCAACTCAGATACGCAGTATTTT	.	TRBV4-3	TRBJ2-3	.
CASTRTGRWTYNEQFF	TGTGCCAGCACCCGGACAGGGAGGTGGACCTACAATGAGCAGTTCTTC	.	TRBV27	TRBJ2-1	TRBD1
CASRRDSPQETQYF	TGTGCCAGCAGGCGGGACAGTCCCCAAGAGACCCAGTACTTC	.	TRBV2	TRBJ2-5	.
CASSPRGSNEQYF	TGTGCCAGCAGCCCCAGAGGGAGCAACGAGCAGTACTTC	.	TRBV5-4	TRBJ2-7	.
CASSQGSGRSHHTQYF	TGCGCCAGCAGCCAAGGGAGCGGGAGGTCCCACCATACGCAGTATTTT	.	TRBV4-1	TRBJ2-3	TRBD2
CASSGGWLAGQDTQYF	TGTGCCAGCAGCGGGGGGTGGCTAGCGGGACAAGATACGCAGTATTTT	.	TRBV9	TRBJ2-3	TRBD2
CATSSDRGDSTYEQYF	TGTGCCACCAGCAGCGATAGAGGGGACAGCACCTACGAGCAGTACTTC	.	TRBV15	TRBJ2-7	TRBD1
CAISDSWRASGIDYEQYF	TGTGCCATCAGTGATAGTTGGAGGGCTAGCGGGATCGATTACGAGCAGTACTTC	.	TRBV10-3	TRBJ2-7	TRBD2
CASSSAGGGNTEAFF	TGTGCCAGCAGCTCAGCAGGGGGAGGAAACACTGAAGCTTTCTTT	.	TRBV9	TRBJ1-1	TRBD1
CASSLDRVKPEAFF	TGTGCCAGCAGCTTAGACAGGGTGAAACCTGAAGCTTTCTTT	.	TRBV13	TRBJ1-1	.
CASNLGMSPGNTIYF	TGTGCCAGCAATCTCGGTATGTCGCCGGGGAACACCATATATTTT	.	TRBV28	TRBJ1-3	.
CASSQEEGLESVTEAFF	TGCGCCAGCAGCCAAGAGGAGGGATTAGAATCCGTCACTGAAGCTTTCTTT	.	TRBV4-3	TRBJ1-1	.
CASSFGHPNTEAFF	TGTGCCAGCAGTTTCGGACATCCGAACACTGAAGCTTTCTTT	few	TRBV27	TRBJ1-1	.
CASSLRGLAYEQYF	TGTGCCAGCAGCTTGAGGGGACTAGCCTACGAGCAGTACTTC	.	TRBV11-1	TRBJ2-7	TRBD2
CASSEFVAGLEQFF	TGCGCCAGCAGTGAGTTCGTAGCGGGGCTGGAGCAGTTCTTC	.	TRBV10-1	TRBJ2-1	TRBD2
CASSSPGGPSYNEQFF	TGCGCCAGCAGCAGTCCGGGAGGGCCCTCCTACAATGAGCAGTTCTTC	.	TRBV4-1	TRBJ2-1	TRBD2
CASSMGTGGETQYF	TGTGCCAGTAGTATGGGGACAGGGGGAGAGACCCAGTACTTC	few	TRBV19	TRBJ2-5	TRBD1
CASSLSGYQETQYF	TGTGCCAGCAGCTTATCGGGGTACCAAGAGACCCAGTACTTC	.	TRBV7-2	TRBJ2-5	.
CASSSAYEQYF	TGTGCCAGTAGTTCCGCCTACGAGCAGTACTTC	.	TRBV19	TRBJ2-7	.
CARSLVYRTEAFF	TGTGCCAGAAGCTTGGTGTATCGCACTGAAGCTTTCTTT	.	TRBV5-3	TRBJ1-1	.
CASSLSRGNQPQHF	TGTGCCAGCAGTTTGTCTCGAGGCAATCAGCCCCAGCATTTT	.	TRBV27	TRBJ1-5	.
CAWSPGQLTGYEQYF	TGTGCCTGGAGTCCGGGACAGCTCACAGGCTACGAGCAGTACTTC	.	TRBV30	TRBJ2-7	TRBD1
CASIRGSTEAFF	TGTGCCAGTATTAGAGGGAGCACTGAAGCTTTCTTT	.	TRBV19	TRBJ1-1	.
CASNYSSGTGLDQPQHF	TGCGCCAGCAACTACTCCTCCGGGACAGGGCTAGATCAGCCCCAGCATTTT	.	TRBV10-1	TRBJ1-5	TRBD1
CASSLDTGGSRTDTQYF	TGTGCCAGCAGCTTAGACACAGGGGGTAGTCGGACAGATACGCAGTATTTT	.	TRBV11-2	TRBJ2-3	TRBD1
CASSEEWTGEQYF	TGTGCCAGCAGCGAGGAGTGGACGGGAGAGCAGTACTTC	.	TRBV9	TRBJ2-7	.
CASSVETIGRNYEQYF	TGTGCCAGCAGTGTTGAAACCATCGGGAGGAATTACGAGCAGTACTTC	.	TRBV2	TRBJ2-7	TRBD2
CASKDKGLANSYNEQFF	TGTGCCAGTAAGGATAAGGGACTAGCTAACTCCTACAATGAGCAGTTCTTC	.	TRBV19	TRBJ2-1	TRBD2
CAVTGTQYF	TGTGCCGTCACGGGGACCCAGTACTTC	.	TRBV2	TRBJ2-5	.
CASAHPGTGASEQFF	TGTGCCAGCGCGCACCCCGGGACAGGGGCCTCTGAGCAGTTCTTC	.	TRBV5-4	TRBJ2-1	TRBD1
CASSLSMGNTEAFF	TGTGCCAGCAGTTTATCCATGGGCAACACTGAAGCTTTCTTT	.	TRBV27	TRBJ1-1	.
CASSRNHLAGSYEQYF	TGTGCCAGCAGCAGAAACCATCTAGCGGGTTCCTACGAGCAGTACTTC	.	TRBV21-1	TRBJ2-7	.
CASSPRTSGSQNTQYF	TGTGCCAGCAGTCCTAGGACTAGCGGGAGCCAAAATACGCAGTATTTT	few	TRBV28	TRBJ2-3	TRBD2
CASSQEARQYGYTF	TGTGCCAGCAGCCAAGAGGCCCGACAGTATGGCTACACCTTC	.	TRBV14	TRBJ1-2	.